Included here is one TCR beta chain sequence, with context. This sample was taken from a study of blood T cell repertoires in COVID-19. Study summary: Specimens from acute and convalescent COVID-19 originated in the United States, Italy and Spain. Sample material is recorded as cDNA or gDNA derived from T cells, B-cell-depleted T cells, or PBMCs.

In the source study's methods: Counts of nucleated cells, estimated from reference gene primer amplification, were obtained. The data were produced by immunoSEQ multiplex PCR, yet TCRdb's version contains in-frame clones alone and is incomplete. D and trimming were read from the DNA, whereas the V and J calls and clone size are those reported in that table. The data show 190,000 or so clones, roughly 90% seen once. Deletions cut 2 bases from V and 2 bases from J, with 10 bases between. CDR1 and CDR2 from the germline V gene are MNHEY and SVGAGI. The CDR3 is made up of 14 amino acids. The gene calls are TRBV6-5 and TRBJ2-7, with D possibly TRBD1 on 5 matching bases. The receptor comes from a man aged 45-65 years with acute or convalescent COVID-19. Material for sequencing was peripheral blood. The DNA for the CDR3 is TGTGCCAGCAGTTACACGCAGGGCCCCTACGAGCAGTACTTC. Amino acids: CASSYTQGPYEQYF.